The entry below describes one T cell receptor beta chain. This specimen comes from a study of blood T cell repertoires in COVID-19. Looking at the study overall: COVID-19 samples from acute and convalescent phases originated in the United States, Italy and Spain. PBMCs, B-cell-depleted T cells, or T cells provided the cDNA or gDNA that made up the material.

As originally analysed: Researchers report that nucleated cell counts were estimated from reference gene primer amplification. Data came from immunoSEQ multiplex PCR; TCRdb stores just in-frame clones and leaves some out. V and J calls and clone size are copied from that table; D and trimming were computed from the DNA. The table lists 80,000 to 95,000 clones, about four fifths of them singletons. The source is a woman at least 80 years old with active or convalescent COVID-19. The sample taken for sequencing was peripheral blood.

CDR3 nucleotide sequence: TGTGCCAGCAGCCGAGGCGGGACGAACACCGGGGAGCTGTTTTTT. Translating it yields CASSRGGTNTGELFF. This rearrangement joins TRBV7-3 to TRBJ2-2, with D perhaps matching TRBD2 (6 bases). Trimming pared 5 bases from V and 0 bases from J, leaving 10 bases between. CDR1 is SGHTA and CDR2 is FQGTGA in the germline V gene. This CDR3 is built from 15 residues.